The clone carrying this T cell receptor beta chain came up a few times. Its antigen is undetermined. V lost 4 bases and J lost 4, with 11 bases in between. The CDR3 extends over 13 amino acids. Per germline, CDR1 SNHLY and CDR2 FYNNEI. In TCRdb, the RT-PCR reads were re-called with MiXCR into one record per CDR3 protein. The sample includes approximately 530,000 distinct CDR3 sequences, around 13% seen only once; the top ten take over 10%. These data originate in a study of response to subunit inactivated influenza vaccine. Broader study findings: Seasonal influenza vaccination, on each occasion, was suggested by the authors to recruit few new T cells.

This sequence was found in a man over 45 who received an inactivated influenza vaccine. The chain carries TRBV2 and TRBJ2-7, with D possibly called TRBD1 or TRBD2 (5 bases each). The sample was PBMCs from blood, taken more than 35 days after vaccination. CDR3 DNA: TGTGCCAGCAGTGCCAGGTGGGGGTACGAGCAGTACTTC. It is translated as CASSARWGYEQYF.